This TCR beta chain was observed in a study of blood T cell repertoires in COVID-19. Study-wide context: Specimens from acute and convalescent COVID-19 originated in the United States, Italy and Spain. Sample material is recorded as cDNA or gDNA derived from T cells, B-cell-depleted T cells, or PBMCs.

The CDR3 consists of 15 residues. The V gene end was trimmed by 0 bases and the J gene end by 6 bases; junction bases not matched to a gene: 10. From germline, CDR1 is GTSNPN and CDR2 SVGIG (reference sequence). Per the original data handling: Nucleated cell counts were estimated from reference gene primer amplification. The repertoire was sequenced with immunoSEQ multiplex PCR; TCRdb's copy has only in-frame clones and lacks some. That table is the source of V, J and clone size, and D and trimming were worked out from the DNA. The data show about 150,000 clones, with 85% to 95% seen just once and 0.5% to 0.55% held by the top ten. This clone was found once.

V is TRBV30 and J is TRBJ2-7, with TRBD1 matching 8 bases. The sequencing input was peripheral blood. This sequence originates from a middle-aged man with acute or convalescent COVID-19. The CDR3 sequence is CAWSVSEDRDSEQYF. CDR3 coding DNA: TGTGCCTGGAGTGTATCAGAGGACAGGGATAGCGAGCAGTACTTC.